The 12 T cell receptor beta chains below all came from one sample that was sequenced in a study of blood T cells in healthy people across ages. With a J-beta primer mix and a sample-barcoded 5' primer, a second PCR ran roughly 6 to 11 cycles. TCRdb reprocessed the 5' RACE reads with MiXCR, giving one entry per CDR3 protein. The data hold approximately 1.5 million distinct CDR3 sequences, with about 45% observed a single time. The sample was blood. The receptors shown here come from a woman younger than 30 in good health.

The CDR3 DNA reads as TGTGCCAGCAGTTTGCAGGGGATCTCCTACGAGCAGTACTTC. Translated: CASSLQGISYEQYF. The chain couples TRBV12-3 or TRBV12-4 to TRBJ2-7; tentatively, D is TRBD1 (6 bases). The CDR3 contains 14 residues. Trimming took off 3 bases at V and 0 bases at J, with 9 bases between the two ends.

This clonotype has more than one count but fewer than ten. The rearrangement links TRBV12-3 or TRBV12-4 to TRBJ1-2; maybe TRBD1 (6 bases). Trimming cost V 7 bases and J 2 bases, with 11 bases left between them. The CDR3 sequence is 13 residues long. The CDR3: CASTMGQNYGYTF. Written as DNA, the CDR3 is TGTGCCAGCACCATGGGACAAAACTATGGCTACACCTTC.

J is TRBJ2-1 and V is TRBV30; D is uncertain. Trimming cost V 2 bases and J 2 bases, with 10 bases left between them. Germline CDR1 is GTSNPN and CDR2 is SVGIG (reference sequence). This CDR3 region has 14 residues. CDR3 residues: CAWSNQHAYNEQFF. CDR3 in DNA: TGTGCCTGGAGTAATCAACACGCCTACAATGAGCAGTTCTTC.

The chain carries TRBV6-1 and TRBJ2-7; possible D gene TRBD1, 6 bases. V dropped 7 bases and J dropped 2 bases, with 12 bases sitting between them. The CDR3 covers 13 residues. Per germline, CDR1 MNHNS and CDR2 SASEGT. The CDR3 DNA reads TGTGCCAGCACAGGACAGCCACCCTACGAGCAGTACTTC. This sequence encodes CASTGQPPYEQYF.

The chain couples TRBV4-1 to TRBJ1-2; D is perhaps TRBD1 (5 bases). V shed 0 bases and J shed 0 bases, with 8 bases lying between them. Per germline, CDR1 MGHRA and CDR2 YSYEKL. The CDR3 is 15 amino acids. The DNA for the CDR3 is TGCGCCAGCAGCCAAGAACCGACAGCTAACTATGGCTACACCTTC. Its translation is CASSQEPTANYGYTF.

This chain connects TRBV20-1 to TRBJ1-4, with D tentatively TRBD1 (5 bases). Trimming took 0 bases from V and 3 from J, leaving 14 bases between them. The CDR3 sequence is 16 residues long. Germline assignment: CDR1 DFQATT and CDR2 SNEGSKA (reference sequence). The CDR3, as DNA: TGCAGTGCTAGAGATGGCCCACCGGGGGCTAATGAAAAACTGTTTTTT. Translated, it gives CSARDGPPGANEKLFF.

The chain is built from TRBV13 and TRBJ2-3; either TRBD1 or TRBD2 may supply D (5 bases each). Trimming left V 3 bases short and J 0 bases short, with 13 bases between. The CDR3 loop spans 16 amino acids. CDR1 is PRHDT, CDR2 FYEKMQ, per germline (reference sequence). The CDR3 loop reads CASSFYGDPSTDTQYF. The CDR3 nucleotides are TGTGCCAGCAGCTTCTACGGGGACCCTAGCACAGATACGCAGTATTTT.

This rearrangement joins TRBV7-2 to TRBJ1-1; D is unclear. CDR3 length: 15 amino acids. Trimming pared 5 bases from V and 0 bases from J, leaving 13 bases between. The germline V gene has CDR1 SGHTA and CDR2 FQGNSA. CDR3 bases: TGTGCCAGCAGCCCTAAAGTTGGGGTGAACACTGAAGCTTTCTTT. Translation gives CASSPKVGVNTEAFF.

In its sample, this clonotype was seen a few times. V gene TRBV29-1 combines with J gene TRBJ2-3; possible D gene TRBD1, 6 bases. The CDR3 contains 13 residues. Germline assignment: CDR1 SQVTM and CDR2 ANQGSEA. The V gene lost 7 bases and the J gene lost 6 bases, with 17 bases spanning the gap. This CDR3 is CSAPRDQGDTQYF. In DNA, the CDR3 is TGCAGCGCCCCCCGGGACCAGGGGGATACGCAGTATTTT.

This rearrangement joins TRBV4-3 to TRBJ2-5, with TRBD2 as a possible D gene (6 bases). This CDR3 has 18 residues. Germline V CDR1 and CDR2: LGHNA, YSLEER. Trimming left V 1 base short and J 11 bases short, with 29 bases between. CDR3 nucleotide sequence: TGCGCCAGCAGCCAAGTGGCCGGGGCGGGAAGGTTAGAGAATGAGCAGTACTTC. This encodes CASSQVAGAGRLENEQYF.

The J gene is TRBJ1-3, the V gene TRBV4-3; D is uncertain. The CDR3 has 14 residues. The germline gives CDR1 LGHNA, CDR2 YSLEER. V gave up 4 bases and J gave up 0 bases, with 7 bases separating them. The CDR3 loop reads CASSPRTSGNTIYF. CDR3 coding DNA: TGCGCCAGCAGCCCTAGAACCTCTGGAAACACCATATATTTT.

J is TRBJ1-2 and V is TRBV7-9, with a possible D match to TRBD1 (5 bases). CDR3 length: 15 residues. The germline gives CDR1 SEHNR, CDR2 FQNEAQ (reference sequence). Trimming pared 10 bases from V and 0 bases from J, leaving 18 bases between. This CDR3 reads CATGDSLPANYGYTF. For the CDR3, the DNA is TGTGCCACCGGGGACTCCCTACCAGCTAACTATGGCTACACCTTC.